These 13 T cell receptor beta chains share one sample of origin, sequenced in a study of human T cells and chemical hapten exposure. Specified time point: patch test 2, 6 weeks after DPC sensitization. Treatment reported: therapeutic diphenylcyclopropenone sensitization with weekly scalp DPC. MiXCR, applied by TCRdb to the RACE reads, yields one record per CDR3 protein. The sample carries some 99,000 distinct CDR3 sequences, about a tenth recorded once. Sequencing used whole blood, obtained in connection with sensitization to the hapten diphenylcyclopropenone (DPC). The receptors shown here come from a woman aged 40 to 50 with alopecia areata. Some clones in this sample may be carry-over from other donors' samples.

This clonotype has at least ten counts. This chain uses TRBV7-2 with TRBJ2-7; D is perhaps TRBD1 (6 bases). The CDR3 loop spans 15 amino acids. Per germline, CDR1 SGHTA and CDR2 FQGNSA. Trimming stripped 6 bases from V and 0 bases from J, with 15 bases between. As DNA, the CDR3 is TGTGCCAGCAGTTCCAAAGGGACACCCTCCTACGAGCAGTACTTC. Amino acid sequence: CASSSKGTPSYEQYF.

This clonotype came up many times. The chain is built from TRBV12-5 and TRBJ2-1, with D possibly TRBD2 on 5 matching bases. The V gene lost 6 bases and the J gene lost 8 bases, with 11 bases spanning the gap. CDR3 length: 12 residues. Germline lookup yields CDR1 LGHNT and CDR2 FRNRAP. CDR3 sequence (DNA): TGTGCTAGTGGCCCTACTAGGGATGAGCAGTTCTTC. The encoded protein is CASGPTRDEQFF.

This clonotype was detected a few times. The chain carries TRBV4-2 and TRBJ1-1; 9 nucleotides match TRBD1. V shed 5 bases and J 10 bases; nucleotides not matched to a gene: 5. Germline V CDR1 and CDR2: LGHNA, YNFKEQ. The CDR3 spans 12 residues. CDR3 coding DNA: TGTGCCAGCAGCGAACAGGGGGCTTTAGCTTTCTTT. Translation: CASSEQGALAFF.

This clonotype has a handful of counts. The J gene is TRBJ2-1, the V gene TRBV19, with 8 bases aligning to TRBD2. There are 15 residues in the CDR3. Trimming removed 7 bases from V and 0 bases from J; junction bases left unmatched: 5. Germline CDR1 LNHDA, CDR2 SQIVND (reference sequence). The CDR3 region has the DNA TGTGCCAGTATCCAAGCGGGGGCCTCCTACAATGAGCAGTTCTTC. This gives the protein CASIQAGASYNEQFF. Full variable domain (rest looked up from reference TRBV19 and TRBJ2-1): DGGITQSPKYLFRKEGQNVTLSCEQNLNHDAMYWYRQDPGQGLRLIYYSQIVNDFQKGDIAEGYSVSREKKESFPLTVTSAQKNPTAFYLCASIQAGASYNEQFFGPGTRLTVL.

This clonotype appeared many times. CDR3 region: CASSPPVLANYGYTF. In nucleotides, the CDR3 is TGTGCCAGCTCACCTCCAGTTCTTGCAAACTATGGCTACACCTTC. This chain uses TRBV18 with TRBJ1-2; D unresolved. V lost 3 bases and J lost 2, with 13 bases in between. CDR3 size: 15 residues. Germline V gene sequence: CDR1 KGHSH, CDR2 LQKENI.

This clonotype was seen only a few times. This chain connects TRBV6-5 to TRBJ1-1; the D gene is possibly TRBD1 (5 bases). Germline V gene sequence: CDR1 MNHEY, CDR2 SVGAGI. There are 14 residues in the CDR3. Trimming removed 6 bases from V and 6 bases from J, with 17 bases in between. CDR3 DNA sequence: TGTGCCAGCAGCACCGACAGCTTTGGGGCTGAAGCTTTCTTT. Encoded protein: CASSTDSFGAEAFF.

This clonotype was detected only a few times. J is TRBJ1-5 and V is TRBV7-8, with D tentatively TRBD1 (6 bases). Looked up from germline, CDR1 is SGHVS and CDR2 is FQNEAQ. The V and J ends lost 5 bases and 5 bases respectively, with 16 bases between them. The CDR3 extends over 15 amino acids. CDR3 DNA sequence: TGTGCCAGCAGCCGGACAGAGGGGCACGATCAGCCCCAGCATTTT. Encoded protein: CASSRTEGHDQPQHF.

The chain is built from TRBV7-6 and TRBJ2-1, with D unresolved. Looked up from germline, CDR1 is SGHVS and CDR2 is FNYEAQ. This CDR3 has 15 residues. Trimming took off 1 base at V and 7 bases at J, with 14 bases between the two ends. The CDR3 protein is CASSLGRPVGNEQFF. The CDR3, as DNA: TGTGCCAGCAGCTTAGGCAGGCCTGTGGGGAATGAGCAGTTCTTC.

The V and J genes are TRBV28 and TRBJ1-2, with 7 bases fitting TRBD1. The germline V gene encodes CDR1 MDHEN and CDR2 SYDVKM. The ends lost 11 bases at V and 7 bases at J; junction bases unmatched: 13. The CDR3 runs to 13 residues. The CDR3 region is CAAINDREGGYTF. In DNA form, the CDR3 reads TGTGCCGCCATCAACGACAGGGAGGGTGGCTACACCTTC.

The gene calls are TRBV6-6 and TRBJ2-1; tentatively, D is TRBD1 or TRBD2 (5 bases each). Trimming shortened V by 3 bases and J by 9 bases, and 15 bases separated the two germline ends. Looked up from germline, CDR1 is MNHNY and CDR2 is SVGAGI (reference sequence). This CDR3 has 14 amino acids. The DNA for the CDR3 is TGTGCCAGCAGTTATGAGGGGAGTCTCAGTGAGCAGTTCTTC. It encodes CASSYEGSLSEQFF.

This clonotype was counted many times. V and J are TRBV7-2 and TRBJ2-1, with D hard to call. This CDR3 is built from 13 residues. Looked up from germline, CDR1 is SGHTA and CDR2 is FQGNSA. Between the trimmed V and J ends, which lost 3 bases and 4 bases, there was a span of 7 bases. CDR3 in amino acids: CASSFGPYNEQFF. For the CDR3, the DNA is TGTGCCAGCAGCTTCGGACCTTACAATGAGCAGTTCTTC.

There are a few counts of this clonotype. This rearrangement joins TRBV6-5 to TRBJ2-2; D remains ambiguous. The ends were cut back, 2 bases at V and 2 bases at J, with 18 bases in the middle. The CDR3 runs 18 residues. Germline values: CDR1 MNHEY, CDR2 SVGAGI. This CDR3 is CASSYSYLTVPNTGELFF. The CDR3 DNA reads as TGTGCCAGCAGTTACAGCTACCTGACCGTGCCCAACACCGGGGAGCTGTTTTTT.

There are many counts of this clonotype. The rearrangement joins TRBV6-2 or TRBV6-3 to TRBJ1-5; 9 bases are shared with TRBD1. This CDR3 has 15 residues. V was clipped by 6 bases and J by 6 bases; unmatched bases: 9. The germline CDR1 and CDR2 sequences are MNHEY and SVGEGT. In DNA form, the CDR3 reads TGTGCCAGCAGCGCGATGGGACAGGGAACTCAGCCCCAGCATTTT. It codes for CASSAMGQGTQPQHF.